Included here is one T cell receptor (beta chain) sequence, with context. This sample was included in a study of T cell changes during pregnancy in multiple sclerosis. Clones were sequenced by immunoSEQ multiplex PCR, and TCRdb holds only the in-frame ones, with some missing. The repertoire holds 45,000 to 55,000 clones, with 94% as singletons. Germline V gene data show CDR1 as SGHVS and CDR2 as FNYEAQ. The CDR3 has 17 amino acids. V lost 1 base, J lost 4 bases, and 6 bases stayed unmatched. This receptor was taken from a female donor with multiple sclerosis, enrolled in a pregnancy study. This sample comprised CD8+ T cells from peripheral blood mononuclear cells, obtained before pregnancy. This chain links TRBV7-6 with TRBJ2-7; 14 bases align to TRBD2. CDR3 nucleotide sequence: TGTGCCAGCAGCTTAGGGCAGGGGACTAGCGGGAGTTACGAGCAGTACTTC. This gives the protein CASSLGQGTSGSYEQYF.